The 16 T cell receptor beta chains below were found in one sample sequenced in a study of human T cells and chemical hapten exposure. MiXCR was run by TCRdb on the RACE reads, yielding one entry per CDR3 protein. This sample carries 350,000 to 400,000 distinct CDR3 sequences, approximately 5.1% of them seen once, and the ten largest clones take around 2.6%. Time point denoted: pre-sensitization, week 0. The sample's treatment: therapeutic diphenylcyclopropenone sensitization with weekly scalp DPC. This sample comprised whole blood, obtained in connection with sensitization to the hapten diphenylcyclopropenone (DPC). These receptors came from a woman in her 50s with alopecia areata. Some clones in this sample may be carry-over from other donors' samples.

The chain employs TRBV20-1 and TRBJ2-2; D gene ambiguous. Germline V gene sequence: CDR1 DFQATT, CDR2 SNEGSKA (reference sequence). CDR3 length equals 13 residues. Trimming stripped 6 bases from V and 1 base from J, with 9 bases between. The CDR3 spells CSAATLNTGELFF. The CDR3 DNA is TGCAGTGCCGCCACCTTGAACACCGGGGAGCTGTTTTTT.

This clonotype was counted ten times or more. At one end the junction does not follow the germline gene, possibly because of a read error. CDR3 loop: CASSYSSKDTQYF. In nucleotides, the CDR3 is TGTGCCAGCAGTTACTCGAGCAAAGATACGCAGTATTTT. The rearrangement uses TRBV6-5 and TRBJ2-3; no reliable D call. CDR1 is MNHEY and CDR2 is SVGAGI in the germline V gene. This CDR3 contains 13 residues.

This clonotype was counted only a few times. This chain joins TRBV12-3 or TRBV12-4 and TRBJ2-3; weak D call: TRBD2 (6 bases). This CDR3 comprises 15 residues. V lost 3 bases and J 4 bases, leaving 14 bases between the germline ends. CDR3 in amino acids: CASSFTLGEADTQYF. The DNA for the CDR3 is TGTGCCAGCAGTTTCACCTTGGGGGAGGCAGATACGCAGTATTTT.

CDR3 in amino acids: CASSSRGSYSTDTQYF. The CDR3 coding sequence is TGCGCCAGCAGCTCCAGGGGTAGTTACAGCACAGATACGCAGTATTTT. The chain links TRBV5-1 to TRBJ2-3, with D possibly being TRBD1 (6 bases). Germline CDR1 reads SGHRS; CDR2 reads YFSETQ. This CDR3 spans 16 amino acids. V was shortened by 3 bases and J by 0 bases, with 14 bases between the two germline ends.

The chain employs TRBV5-6 and TRBJ2-1, with D perhaps given as TRBD1 or TRBD2 (5 bases each). The CDR3 is 16 residues long. Germline lookup yields CDR1 SGHDT and CDR2 YYEEEE. Trimming removed 6 bases at V and 8 bases at J, with 24 bases between. CDR3 sequence (DNA): TGTGCCAGCACCCCGATATACGGGGACCCGGGGTATGAGCAGTTCTTC. This sequence encodes CASTPIYGDPGYEQFF.

The V and J genes are TRBV7-9 and TRBJ1-4, with D uncertain. This CDR3 has 12 residues. V dropped 5 bases and J dropped 8 bases, with 9 bases sitting between them. The germline CDR1 and CDR2 sequences are SEHNR and FQNEAQ (reference sequence). The CDR3 sequence: CASSLQKEKLFF. The CDR3 nucleotides are TGTGCCAGCAGCCTCCAAAAGGAAAAACTGTTTTTT.

This clonotype was observed a handful of times. The chain carries TRBV12-5 and TRBJ2-7, with a possible D match to TRBD2 (5 bases). Germline values: CDR1 LGHNT, CDR2 FRNRAP. Between the trimmed V and J ends, which lost 6 bases and 5 bases, there was a span of 11 bases. The CDR3 loop spans 12 amino acids. The CDR3 DNA is TGTGCTAGTGGGATTCCGGGAAACGAGCAGTACTTC. Its protein is CASGIPGNEQYF. The whole variable domain, remainder taken from reference TRBV12-5 and TRBJ2-7, is DARVTQTPRHKVTEMGQEVTMRCQPILGHNTVFWYRQTMMQGLELLAYFRNRAPLDDSGMPKDRFSAEMPDATLATLKIQPSEPRDSAVYFCASGIPGNEQYFGPGTRLTVT.

This clonotype was seen many times. The chain recombines TRBV7-2 with TRBJ1-2, with unresolved D. The germline CDR1 and CDR2 sequences are SGHTA and FQGNSA. Trimming removed 5 bases from V and 6 bases from J, with 10 bases in between. This CDR3 region has 12 residues. CDR3 DNA sequence: TGTGCCAGCAGCCTAAACAGTGATGGCTACACCTTC. It translates to CASSLNSDGYTF.

This clonotype was picked up a small number of times. V is TRBV7-2 and J is TRBJ1-6; no clear D gene. Trimming shortened V by 2 bases and J by 0 bases, and 5 bases separated the two germline ends. CDR1 is SGHTA, CDR2 FQGNSA, per germline. This CDR3 spans 15 amino acids. The CDR3, as DNA: TGTGCCAGCAGCTTACATAGCTCCTATAATTCACCCCTCCACTTT. Its protein is CASSLHSSYNSPLHF.

J is TRBJ2-5 and V is TRBV10-3; unclear D gene. The CDR3 spans 14 residues. V lost 4 bases, J lost 1 base, and 10 bases lay in between. Germline loops: CDR1 ENHRY, CDR2 SYGVKD. The CDR3 DNA is TGTGCCATCAGTGCCGGACCCCTCCAAGAGACCCAGTACTTC. Its translation: CAISAGPLQETQYF.

This clonotype was observed at least ten times. The rearrangement uses TRBV7-3 and TRBJ2-5; 10 bases map to TRBD2. This CDR3 is built from 15 residues. V shed 5 bases and J 4 bases; nucleotides not matched to a gene: 7. Germline CDR1 is SGHTA and CDR2 is FQGTGA. The CDR3 DNA sequence: TGTGCCAGCAGCCGGGCAGCGGGGGGGCGAGAGACCCAGTACTTC. It yields the protein CASSRAAGGRETQYF.

This clonotype has more than one count but fewer than ten. This rearrangement joins TRBV3-1 to TRBJ1-5; 7 bases are shared with TRBD1. V shed 0 bases, J shed 4 bases, and the junction held 6 bases outside the gene matches. This CDR3 has 16 amino acids. Germline V lookup: CDR1 LGHDT, CDR2 YNNKEL (reference sequence). Here the CDR3 DNA reads TGTGCCAGCAGCCAAGATCTGACAGGGACAAATCAGCCCCAGCATTTT. This translates into CASSQDLTGTNQPQHF.

This clonotype occurred many times. The V call is TRBV4-1, the J call TRBJ2-3; unclear D gene. The ends were cut back, 4 bases at V and 0 bases at J, with 8 bases in the middle. This CDR3 is built from 14 residues. From germline, CDR1 is MGHRA and CDR2 YSYEKL. The CDR3 protein is CASSLMGSTDTQYF. The CDR3 nucleotides read TGCGCCAGCAGCCTTATGGGCAGCACAGATACGCAGTATTTT.

V is TRBV10-3 and J is TRBJ1-1; D is possibly TRBD1 (6 bases). Looked up from germline, CDR1 is ENHRY and CDR2 is SYGVKD. The CDR3 is made up of 13 amino acids. The V gene lost 6 bases and the J gene lost 1 base, with 9 bases spanning the gap. The CDR3 DNA reads as TGTGCCATCAGCCGGGACACGAACACTGAAGCTTTCTTT. Its protein is CAISRDTNTEAFF.

This clonotype showed up just a few times. This chain uses TRBV20-1 with TRBJ2-3; D might be TRBD2 (5 bases). The CDR3 is 15 amino acids. V was trimmed by 3 bases and J by 6 bases, leaving 19 bases between them. Germline CDR1 and CDR2: DFQATT and SNEGSKA (reference sequence). CDR3 amino acids: CSASSLDWKRDTQYF. DNA for the CDR3: TGCAGTGCTAGTTCGTTAGACTGGAAGCGGGATACGCAGTATTTT.

This clonotype was counted once. This chain joins TRBV5-6 and TRBJ2-3; TRBD1 is a possible D gene (5 bases). There are 14 residues in the CDR3. Germline values: CDR1 SGHDT, CDR2 YYEEEE. Trimming removed 2 bases from V and 4 bases from J, with 11 bases in between. CDR3 bases: TGTGCCAGCAGCTTTGGGGCGAGCGCAGATACGCAGTATTTT. Protein sequence: CASSFGASADTQYF. The complete variable domain, with remaining parts taken from reference TRBV5-6 and TRBJ2-3, reads DAGVTQSPTHLIKTRGQQVTLRCSPKSGHDTVSWYQQALGQGPQFIFQYYEEEERQRGNFPDRFSGHQFPNYSSELNVNALLLGDSALYLCASSFGASADTQYFGPGTRLTVL.